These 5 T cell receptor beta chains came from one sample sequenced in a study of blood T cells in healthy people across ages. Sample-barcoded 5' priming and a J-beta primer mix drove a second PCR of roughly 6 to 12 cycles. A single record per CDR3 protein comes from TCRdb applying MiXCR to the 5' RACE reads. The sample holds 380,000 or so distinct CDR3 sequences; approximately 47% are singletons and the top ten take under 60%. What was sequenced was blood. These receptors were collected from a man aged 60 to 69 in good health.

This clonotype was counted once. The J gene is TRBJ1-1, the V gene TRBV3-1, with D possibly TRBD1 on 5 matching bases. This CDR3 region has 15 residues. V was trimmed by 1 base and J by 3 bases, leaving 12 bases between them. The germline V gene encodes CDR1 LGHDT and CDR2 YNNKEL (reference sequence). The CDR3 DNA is TGTGCCAGCAGCCAAGTCGCGGGACGGCACACTGAAGCTTTCTTT. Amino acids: CASSQVAGRHTEAFF.

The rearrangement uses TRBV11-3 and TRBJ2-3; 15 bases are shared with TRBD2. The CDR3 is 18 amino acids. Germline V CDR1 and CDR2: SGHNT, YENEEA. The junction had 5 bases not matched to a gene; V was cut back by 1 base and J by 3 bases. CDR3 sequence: CASSLGGLAGGNTDTQYF. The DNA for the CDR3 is TGTGCCAGCAGCTTAGGGGGACTAGCGGGGGGCAATACAGATACGCAGTATTTT.

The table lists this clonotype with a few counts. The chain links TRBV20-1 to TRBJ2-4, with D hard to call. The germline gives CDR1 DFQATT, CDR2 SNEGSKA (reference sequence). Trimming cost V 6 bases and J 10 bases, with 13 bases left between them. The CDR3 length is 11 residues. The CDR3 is CSAGGRGIQYF. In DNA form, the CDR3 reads TGCAGTGCGGGCGGCCGAGGAATTCAGTACTTC.

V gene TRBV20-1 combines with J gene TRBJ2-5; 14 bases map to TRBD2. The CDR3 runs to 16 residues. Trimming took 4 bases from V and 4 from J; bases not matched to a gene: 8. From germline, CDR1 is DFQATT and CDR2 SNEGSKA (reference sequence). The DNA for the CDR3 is TGCAGTGCTACATCCGGGACTAGCGGGAGAGGAGAGACCCAGTACTTC. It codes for CSATSGTSGRGETQYF.

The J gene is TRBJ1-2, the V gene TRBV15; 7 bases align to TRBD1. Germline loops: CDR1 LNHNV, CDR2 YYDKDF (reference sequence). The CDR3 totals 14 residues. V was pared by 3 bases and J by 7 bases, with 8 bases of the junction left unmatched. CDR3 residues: CATSSRKTGSGYTF. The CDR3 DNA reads TGTGCCACCAGCAGTAGAAAGACAGGGAGTGGCTACACCTTC.